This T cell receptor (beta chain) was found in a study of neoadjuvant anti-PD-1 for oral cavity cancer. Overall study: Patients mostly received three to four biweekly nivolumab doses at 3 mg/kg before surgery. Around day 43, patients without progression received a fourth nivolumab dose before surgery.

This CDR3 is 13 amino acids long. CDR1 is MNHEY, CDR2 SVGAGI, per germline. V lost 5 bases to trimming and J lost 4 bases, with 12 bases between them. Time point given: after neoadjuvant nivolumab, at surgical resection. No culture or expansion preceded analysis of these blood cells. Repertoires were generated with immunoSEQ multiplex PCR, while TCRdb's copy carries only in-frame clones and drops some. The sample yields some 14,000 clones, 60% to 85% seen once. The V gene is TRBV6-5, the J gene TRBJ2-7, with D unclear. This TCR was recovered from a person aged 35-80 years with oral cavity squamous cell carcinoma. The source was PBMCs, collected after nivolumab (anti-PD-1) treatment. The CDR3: CASSLARSYEQYF. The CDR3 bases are TGTGCCAGCAGTCTCGCCCGAAGTTACGAGCAGTACTTC.